This TCR beta chain was recorded in a study of cytotoxic CD8 clonotypes in ibrutinib-treated CLL. Across the whole study: After median 68 months, around 14 stayed in remission, about 12 progressed; responses roughly 24 partial, 2 complete.

The method was immunoSEQ multiplex PCR; TCRdb's version includes in-frame clones alone and lacks a portion of them. This sample has 300,000 or so clones; around 66% occur once, and the top ten carry around 6.3%. This receptor was obtained from a human donor with chronic lymphocytic leukemia. The material sequenced was PBMCs, taken after 36 months of ibrutinib treatment.

CDR3 in DNA: TGTGCCAGCAGCCCCAGGGTGATCTCAGATACGCAGTATTTT. Amino acid sequence: CASSPRVISDTQYF. The gene calls are TRBV7-8 and TRBJ2-3; D may be TRBD1 (5 bases). V lost 5 bases and J lost 4, with 13 bases in between. The CDR3 has 14 residues. Germline-derived CDR1 and CDR2 are SGHVS and FQNEAQ.